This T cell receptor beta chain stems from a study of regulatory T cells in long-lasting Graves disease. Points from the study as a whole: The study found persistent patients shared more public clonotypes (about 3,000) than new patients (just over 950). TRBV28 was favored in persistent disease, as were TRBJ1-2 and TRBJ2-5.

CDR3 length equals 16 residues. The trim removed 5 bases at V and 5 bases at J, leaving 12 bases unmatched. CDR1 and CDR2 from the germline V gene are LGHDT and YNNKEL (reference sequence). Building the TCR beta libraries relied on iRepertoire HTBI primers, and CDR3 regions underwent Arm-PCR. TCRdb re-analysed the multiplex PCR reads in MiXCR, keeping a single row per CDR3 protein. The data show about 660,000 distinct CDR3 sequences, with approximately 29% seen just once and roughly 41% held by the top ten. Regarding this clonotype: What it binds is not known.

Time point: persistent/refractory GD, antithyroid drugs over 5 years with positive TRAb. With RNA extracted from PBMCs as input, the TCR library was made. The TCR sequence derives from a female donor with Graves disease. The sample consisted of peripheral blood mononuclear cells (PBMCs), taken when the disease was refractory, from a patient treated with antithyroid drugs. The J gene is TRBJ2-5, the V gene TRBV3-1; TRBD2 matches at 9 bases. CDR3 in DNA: TGTGCCAGCAGCTCGGGAGCGGGAGGCTATCAGGAGACCCAGTACTTC. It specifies CASSSGAGGYQETQYF.